The 9 T cell receptor beta chains reported below all come from one sample, sequenced in a study of human T cells and chemical hapten exposure. One entry per CDR3 protein results from TCRdb running MiXCR on the RACE reads. The sample holds around 120,000 distinct CDR3 sequences, about 14% seen once. The time point: pre-sensitization, week 0. Treatment reported: therapeutic diphenylcyclopropenone sensitization with weekly scalp DPC. This specimen consisted of whole blood, obtained in connection with sensitization to the hapten diphenylcyclopropenone (DPC). The receptors originated from a woman between 18 and 29 years old with alopecia areata. Some clones in this sample may be carry-over from other donors' samples.

The J gene is TRBJ1-1, the V gene TRBV7-9; D gene uncertain. V was pared by 5 bases and J by 6 bases, with 19 bases between. This CDR3 is 15 amino acids long. Germline CDR1 SEHNR, CDR2 FQNEAQ (reference sequence). CDR3 protein: CASSAVRGIMSEAFF. The CDR3 DNA follows: TGTGCCAGCAGCGCAGTCCGAGGGATAATGTCTGAAGCTTTCTTT.

This clonotype was counted ten times or more. As DNA, the CDR3 is TGTGCCAGCAGTACGAGTAATCAGCCCCAGCATTTT. Its translation is CASSTSNQPQHF. This rearrangement joins TRBV6-2 or TRBV6-3 to TRBJ1-5; D not resolved. Germline V lookup: CDR1 MNHEY, CDR2 SVGEGT. The ends were cut back, 5 bases at V and 4 bases at J, with 6 bases in the middle. The CDR3 has 12 amino acids.

This chain joins TRBV5-6 and TRBJ1-6, with 8 bases that match TRBD1. The J segment lost 7 bases and the V segment lost 4 bases, leaving 7 bases of the junction unmatched. Germline assignment: CDR1 SGHDT and CDR2 YYEEEE. This CDR3 spans 15 amino acids. CDR3 sequence reads: CASSGRTGKNSPLHF. CDR3 DNA sequence: TGTGCCAGCAGCGGGCGGACAGGGAAAAATTCACCCCTCCACTTT. The full variable domain, with the rest looked up from reference TRBV5-6 and TRBJ1-6, is DAGVTQSPTHLIKTRGQQVTLRCSPKSGHDTVSWYQQALGQGPQFIFQYYEEEERQRGNFPDRFSGHQFPNYSSELNVNALLLGDSALYLCASSGRTGKNSPLHFGNGTRLTVT.

This clonotype was detected only a few times. The rearrangement links TRBV7-6 to TRBJ2-5; D gene ambiguous. CDR3 length: 17 residues. V shed 1 base and J shed 1 base, with 16 bases lying between them. Germline V gene lookup returns CDR1 SGHVS and CDR2 FNYEAQ. The CDR3 bases are TGTGCCAGCAGCTTAGGGTTCAGTCCGCAACCCCAAGAGACCCAGTACTTC. This sequence encodes CASSLGFSPQPQETQYF. Drawing the rest from reference TRBV7-6 and TRBJ2-5, the complete variable domain is GAGVSQSPRYKVTKRGQDVALRCDPISGHVSLYWYRQALGQGPEFLTYFNYEAQQDKSGLPNDRFSAERPEGSISTLTIQRTEQRDSAMYRCASSLGFSPQPQETQYFGPGTRLLVL.

This clonotype came up a few times. The rearrangement uses TRBV6-4 and TRBJ2-1; TRBD2 agrees at 8 bases. Germline assignment: CDR1 MRHNA and CDR2 SNTAGT. The CDR3 is 16 residues long. After removal of 2 bases from V and 3 bases from J, the junction contained 6 bases not matched to a gene. CDR3 region: CASSDEAGVGYNEQFF. The CDR3 coding sequence is TGTGCCAGCAGTGACGAAGCGGGGGTAGGCTACAATGAGCAGTTCTTC.

V is TRBV7-8 and J is TRBJ1-1; possibly TRBD1 for D (6 bases). CDR1 is SGHVS and CDR2 is FQNEAQ in the germline V gene. The CDR3 spans 12 residues. V lost 5 bases and J 3 bases, leaving 7 bases between the germline ends. The CDR3 sequence: CASSPGDTEAFF. In DNA form, the CDR3 reads TGTGCCAGCAGCCCAGGGGACACTGAAGCTTTCTTT.

The chain joins TRBV6-5 to TRBJ2-2; TRBD2 matches at 10 bases. The CDR3 covers 17 residues. Unmatched junction bases numbered 10, after V lost 5 bases and J lost 4 bases. Per germline, CDR1 MNHEY and CDR2 SVGAGI. CDR3 in DNA: TGTGCCAGCAGTAGGAGCGGGGGGGCTTTTCGCACCGGGGAGCTGTTTTTT. It codes for CASSRSGGAFRTGELFF.

This clonotype has only a few counts. The chain has TRBV7-9 and TRBJ2-5; tentative D call: TRBD2 (7 bases). Germline-derived CDR1 and CDR2 are SEHNR and FQNEAQ (reference sequence). CDR3 length equals 16 residues. Trimming stripped 6 bases from V and 5 bases from J, with 22 bases between. CDR3 coding DNA: TGTGCCAGCAGACCCGGAGGGGGAGGGGTGGAGGAGACCCAGTACTTC. Protein: CASRPGGGGVEETQYF.

V is TRBV20-1 and J is TRBJ2-3, with 10 bases matching TRBD2. CDR3 size: 16 residues. The ends lost 6 bases at V and 0 bases at J; junction bases unmatched: 9. Per the germline V gene, CDR1 is DFQATT and CDR2 is SNEGSKA (reference sequence). Written as DNA, the CDR3 is TGCAGTGCGGAAAGAGCGGGGGGGCGGAGCACAGATACGCAGTATTTT. It encodes CSAERAGGRSTDTQYF.